The 9 T cell receptor beta chains below come from one sample, sequenced in a study of blood T cell repertoires in COVID-19. Profiled with immunoSEQ multiplex PCR; TCRdb holds only in-frame clones, not every one. The sample yields about 270,000 clones, 80% to 90% seen once. The sample was peripheral blood. These receptors all come from a woman in her sixties or seventies with acute or convalescent COVID-19.

This chain joins TRBV5-1 and TRBJ1-1, with D tentatively TRBD1 (6 bases). This CDR3 is 21 amino acids long. Trimming removed 3 bases from V and 1 base from J, with 31 bases in between. Germline assignment: CDR1 SGHRS and CDR2 YFSETQ. Written as DNA, the CDR3 is TGCGCCAGCAGCTCTCTCGGACGGGTGGACAGCCCCTTTGGCGGGAACACTGAAGCTTTCTTT. Amino acid sequence: CASSSLGRVDSPFGGNTEAFF.

Only one count was recorded for this clone. V and J are TRBV6-5 and TRBJ1-3; D gene uncertain. Germline assignment: CDR1 MNHEY and CDR2 SVGAGI. Trimming removed 5 bases at V and 4 bases at J, with 15 bases between. The CDR3 sequence is 15 residues long. The CDR3 DNA reads as TGTGCCAGCAGTCCTCTGAGGTCTTCGGGAAACACCATATATTTT. It specifies CASSPLRSSGNTIYF.

The J gene is TRBJ2-7, the V gene TRBV2; 8 bases line up with TRBD1. V was pared by 6 bases and J by 6 bases, with 7 bases of the junction left unmatched. Germline CDR1 reads SNHLY; CDR2 reads FYNNEI. The CDR3 spans 13 residues. CDR3 sequence (DNA): TGTGCCAGCAGCGGGGACAGGCCCTCCGAGCAGTACTTC. Protein product: CASSGDRPSEQYF.

This clone was counted a few times. The rearrangement joins TRBV19 to TRBJ1-1; possibly TRBD1 for D (6 bases). V was shortened by 7 bases and J by 2 bases, with 17 bases between the two germline ends. Germline V CDR1 and CDR2: LNHDA, SQIVND (reference sequence). This CDR3 region has 15 residues. The CDR3 region has the DNA TGTGCCAGTACGAGGGGGGGCAGCAGAAACACTGAAGCTTTCTTT. This gives the protein CASTRGGSRNTEAFF.

J is TRBJ2-5 and V is TRBV5-1; D ambiguous. V lost 4 bases and J lost 5, with 9 bases in between. CDR1 and CDR2 from the germline V gene are SGHRS and YFSETQ. CDR3 length equals 12 residues. The DNA of the CDR3 is TGCGCCAGCAGCAACCCACAGGAGACCCAGTACTTC. Protein: CASSNPQETQYF.

This clone was seen once. The J gene is TRBJ2-1, the V gene TRBV19, with D maybe TRBD2 (6 bases). V dropped 4 bases and J dropped 0 bases, with 16 bases sitting between them. Germline V gene lookup returns CDR1 LNHDA and CDR2 SQIVND (reference sequence). The CDR3 runs to 17 residues. CDR3 residues: CASSKDLRGNSYNEQFF. The CDR3 nucleotides are TGTGCCAGTAGTAAAGATCTGCGGGGCAACTCCTACAATGAGCAGTTCTTC. The variable domain in full, with the rest retrieved from reference TRBV19 and TRBJ2-1, is DGGITQSPKYLFRKEGQNVTLSCEQNLNHDAMYWYRQDPGQGLRLIYYSQIVNDFQKGDIAEGYSVSREKKESFPLTVTSAQKNPTAFYLCASSKDLRGNSYNEQFFGPGTRLTVL.

This rearrangement joins TRBV9 to TRBJ1-3, with D perhaps matching TRBD1 (5 bases). CDR1 and CDR2 from the germline V gene are SGDLS and YYNGEE. The CDR3 is made up of 19 amino acids. Trimming took off 0 bases at V and 0 bases at J, with 19 bases between the two ends. DNA for the CDR3: TGTGCCAGCAGCGTAGGCCCTGGACAATCTTTGAGCTCTGGAAACACCATATATTTT. Translating gives CASSVGPGQSLSSGNTIYF.

Written as DNA, the CDR3 is TGTGCCAGCAGCCGTCTGAGCGGGGGGAGTGAGACCCAGTACTTC. Protein product: CASSRLSGGSETQYF. This chain uses TRBV7-2 with TRBJ2-5; 9 positions match TRBD2. CDR1 is SGHTA and CDR2 is FQGNSA in the germline V gene. With 5 bases clipped from V and 5 bases from J, the junction kept 9 bases outside the gene matches. The CDR3 loop spans 15 amino acids.

The chain carries TRBV25-1 and TRBJ1-6; D not certain. The CDR3 extends over 15 amino acids. Germline V lookup: CDR1 MGHDK, CDR2 SYGVNS. V lost 6 bases, J lost 6 bases, and 15 bases lay in between. CDR3 bases: TGTGCCAGCAGGGTGCTTGGCACAGTTAATTCACCCCTCCACTTT. Translating gives CASRVLGTVNSPLHF.